The 13 T cell receptor beta chains listed next were all sequenced from one sample in a study of blood T cell repertoires in COVID-19. Clones were sequenced by immunoSEQ multiplex PCR, and TCRdb holds only the in-frame ones, with some missing. The sample has approximately 270,000 clones; 88% are singletons. The sequencing sample was made of peripheral blood. These receptors originate from a woman in her twenties or thirties with COVID-19, enrolled during active disease.

The chain employs TRBV9 and TRBJ2-1, with 11 bases lining up with TRBD2. Germline V lookup: CDR1 SGDLS, CDR2 YYNGEE. The J segment lost 6 bases and the V segment lost 3 bases, leaving 11 bases of the junction unmatched. This CDR3 has 17 residues. The CDR3 here is CASSGSGGAIIGNEQFF. CDR3 DNA sequence: TGTGCCAGCAGCGGTAGCGGGGGGGCCATCATTGGCAATGAGCAGTTCTTC. The variable domain in full, with the rest retrieved from reference TRBV9 and TRBJ2-1, is DSGVTQTPKHLITATGQRVTLRCSPRSGDLSVYWYQQSLDQGLQFLIQYYNGEERAKGNILERFSAQQFPDLHSELNLSSLELGDSALYFCASSGSGGAIIGNEQFFGPGTRLTVL.

V is TRBV11-2 and J is TRBJ2-7; tentative D call: TRBD1 (6 bases). CDR3 length: 17 amino acids. From germline, CDR1 is SGHAT and CDR2 FQNNGV. V was shortened by 0 bases and J by 2 bases, with 17 bases between the two germline ends. The CDR3 region is CASSLDSVRGFTYEQYV. The CDR3 DNA follows: TGTGCCAGCAGCTTAGATAGCGTCAGGGGCTTTACCTACGAGCAGTACGTC.

V usage is TRBV7-9 and J usage is TRBJ1-4, with unresolved D. V lost 5 bases and J lost 5, with 9 bases in between. CDR1 and CDR2 from the germline V gene are SEHNR and FQNEAQ (reference sequence). The CDR3 is 13 amino acids. CDR3 protein: CASSLPVNEKLFF. In DNA, the CDR3 is TGTGCCAGCAGCCTCCCCGTAAATGAAAAACTGTTTTTT.

The chain links TRBV7-9 to TRBJ2-7; 7 positions match TRBD1. This CDR3 spans 16 amino acids. The germline gives CDR1 SEHNR, CDR2 FQNEAQ (reference sequence). V was clipped by 5 bases and J by 1 base; unmatched bases: 11. CDR3 residues: CASSQFLGTESYEQYF. CDR3 nucleotides: TGTGCCAGCAGCCAGTTCCTGGGGACAGAATCCTACGAGCAGTACTTC.

This chain uses TRBV6-2 or TRBV6-3 with TRBJ2-7; 8 bases agree with TRBD2. The CDR3 runs 12 residues. V was clipped by 6 bases and J by 3 bases; unmatched bases: 1. Germline CDR1 MNHEY, CDR2 SVGEGT. Here the CDR3 reads CASSTSGYEQYV. The CDR3, as DNA: TGTGCCAGCAGCACTAGCGGCTACGAGCAGTACGTC.

The J gene is TRBJ2-7, the V gene TRBV11-3, with D unclear. CDR1 is SGHNT and CDR2 is YENEEA in the germline V gene. This CDR3 has 13 residues. V was pared by 2 bases and J by 3 bases, with 8 bases between. The CDR3 is CASSLRPGYEQYF. CDR3 nucleotides: TGTGCCAGCAGCTTAAGGCCGGGCTACGAGCAGTACTTC.

This chain links TRBV9 with TRBJ2-3, with a possible D match to TRBD1 (5 bases). The CDR3 runs 15 residues. Trimming shortened V by 4 bases and J by 0 bases, and 12 bases separated the two germline ends. Germline CDR1 and CDR2: SGDLS and YYNGEE. The CDR3 spells CASSPRTSSTDTQYF. The CDR3 DNA is TGTGCCAGCAGCCCTCGGACATCTAGCACAGATACGCAGTATTTT.

The chain couples TRBV28 to TRBJ1-2; possible D gene TRBD1, 6 bases. V was clipped by 2 bases and J by 3 bases, with 13 bases between them. The CDR3 extends over 15 amino acids. CDR1 and CDR2 (germline): MDHEN, SYDVKM. The CDR3 nucleotides are TGTGCCAGCAGTTTAGCCGGCAGGGGCGACTATGGCTACACCTTC. As protein: CASSLAGRGDYGYTF.

V and J are TRBV3-1 (or the pseudogene TRBV3-2) and TRBJ2-2, with D possibly TRBD2 on 6 matching bases. Trimming removed 4 bases at V and 6 bases at J, with 12 bases between. Germline V gene sequence: CDR1 LGHDT, CDR2 YNNKEL (reference sequence). CDR3 length: 14 residues. The CDR3 nucleotides read TGTGCCAGCAGCCCTGTTACGGGGGCCGGGGAGCTGTTTTTT. Translating gives CASSPVTGAGELFF.

The rearrangement links TRBV4-3 to TRBJ2-3; 8 nucleotides align to TRBD1. This CDR3 is 16 amino acids long. After removal of 0 bases from V and 5 bases from J, the junction contained 7 bases not matched to a gene. Germline lookup yields CDR1 LGHNA and CDR2 YSLEER. The CDR3 loop reads CASSQEATGDGDTQYF. In nucleotides, the CDR3 is TGCGCCAGCAGCCAAGAGGCGACAGGGGACGGAGATACGCAGTATTTT.

This clone has only a few counts. V usage is TRBV19 and J usage is TRBJ2-1; TRBD2 matches at 15 bases. This CDR3 has 17 amino acids. V lost 4 bases, J lost 7 bases, and 8 bases stayed unmatched. From germline, CDR1 is LNHDA and CDR2 SQIVND (reference sequence). The CDR3 sequence: CASSTSGTSGRRNEQFF. The CDR3 nucleotides read TGTGCCAGTAGTACTTCCGGGACTAGCGGGAGGAGGAATGAGCAGTTCTTC.

This chain connects TRBV7-2 to TRBJ2-1; 8 bases are a match to TRBD1. Germline V lookup: CDR1 SGHTA, CDR2 FQGNSA. Trimming at V came to 5 bases and at J to 7 bases, leaving 13 bases not matched to a gene. This CDR3 is built from 16 residues. The chain's CDR3 is CASSRRQGRPYNEQFF. Written as DNA, the CDR3 is TGTGCCAGCAGCCGCCGACAGGGGCGACCTTATAATGAGCAGTTCTTC.

The CDR3 here is CASTITPRRGYTF. CDR3 bases: TGTGCCAGCACCATAACCCCCAGGAGGGGCTACACCTTC. The chain employs TRBV5-6 and TRBJ1-2; D unresolved. Per the germline V gene, CDR1 is SGHDT and CDR2 is YYEEEE. The CDR3 sequence is 13 residues long. Trimming took off 6 bases at V and 8 bases at J, with 17 bases between the two ends. The whole variable domain, filled in from reference TRBV5-6 and TRBJ1-2, reads DAGVTQSPTHLIKTRGQQVTLRCSPKSGHDTVSWYQQALGQGPQFIFQYYEEEERQRGNFPDRFSGHQFPNYSSELNVNALLLGDSALYLCASTITPRRGYTFGSGTRLTVV.